This T cell receptor (beta chain) is from a study of CXCR3-negative and CXCR3-positive naive CD8 T cells. Study-level findings and limits: Hydrophobicity was higher for TRB CDR3s found in CXCR3-positive naive cells than in CXCR3-negative naive cells.

The CDR3 covers 16 residues. CDR1 and CDR2 (germline): SGHTA, FQGTGA. TRB cDNA libraries were made by UMI-labeled 5' RACE. TCRdb reprocessed the 5' RACE reads; each CDR3 protein has one entry and no DNA is given. The sample yields approximately 96,000 distinct CDR3 sequences, of which the top ten take up around 1%. Note on this clonotype: Its antigen is not known.

V gene TRBV7-3 combines with J gene TRBJ2-1. This sequence was found in a human donor in good health. Some clones in this sample may be carry-over from other donors' samples. Sequencing was carried out using naive CXCR3+ CD8+ T cells from blood. As to subset: CD45RO-CCR7+CD27+CD95- naive CD8+ T cells expressing CXCR3 (TNR3+). This CDR3 reads CASSSSAVIVPHEQFF.